The present T cell receptor beta chain was sequenced within a study of blood T cell repertoires in COVID-19. Study details: Sources were T cells, B-cell-depleted T cells, or PBMCs; the material itself was cDNA or gDNA.

Study processing details: Estimates of nucleated cell counts were drawn from the amplification of reference gene primers. Sequencing used immunoSEQ multiplex PCR; TCRdb keeps in-frame clones, though not all of them. V, J and clone size derive from that table, while D and trimming were established from the DNA sequence. The profile shows about 110,000 clones, around nine tenths of them singletons. The CDR3 totals 16 residues. Germline CDR1 is MGHRA and CDR2 is YSYEKL. V trimming: 1 base; J trimming: 6 bases; junction bases outside the gene matches: 8. This sequence originates from a young woman with acute or convalescent COVID-19. The specimen sequenced was peripheral blood. V usage is TRBV4-1 and J usage is TRBJ2-1, with 8 bases lining up with TRBD2. The CDR3 here is CASSQVWLAGSNEQFF. CDR3 DNA: TGCGCCAGCAGCCAAGTATGGCTAGCGGGTTCCAATGAGCAGTTCTTC.